This T cell receptor (beta chain) came from a study of technical replicates of blood from a handful of donors. This CDR3 contains 18 residues. Looked up from germline, CDR1 is SNHLY and CDR2 is FYNNEI. The V segment lost 0 bases and the J segment 0 bases; nucleotides outside the gene matches: 5. The data were produced by immunoSEQ multiplex PCR, yet TCRdb's version contains in-frame clones alone and is incomplete. The sample shows about 12,000 clones, 85% to 95% of them seen only once. This TCR derives from a human donor in good health. V is TRBV2 and J is TRBJ2-1; 10 bases fit TRBD2. The specimen was PBMCs. CDR3 amino acids: CASSEAWTSGLSYNEQFF. The DNA of the CDR3 is TGTGCCAGCAGTGAAGCGTGGACTAGCGGCCTCTCCTACAATGAGCAGTTCTTC.